These T cell receptor beta chains were read from a single sample in a study of CD8+CD57+ T cells in acquired aplastic anemia. TCRdb independently ran MiXCR on the reads; one entry per CDR3 protein. This table holds about 220,000 distinct CDR3 sequences, roughly half found once. The sample taken for sequencing was sorted CD4+, CD8+, or CD8+CD57+ T cells (not recorded which) from PBMCs. The receptors stem from a human donor with aplastic anemia. Each CDR3 is given with its conserved first and last residue. Fields, in order: clone size, V gene, D gene, J gene, CDR3 protein, CDR3 DNA. D genes are given only for firm matches. Not all rows give a size; the values are once, few, many and, for expanded clones, a class.

>many|TRBV7-9|NA|TRBJ1-2
CATPLLSPIDGYTF
TGTGCCACCCCCCTTTTAAGCCCCATTGATGGCTACACCTTC
>many|TRBV11-2|NA|TRBJ1-1
CASSLEGRSGRAFF
TGTGCCAGCAGCTTAGAGGGGCGTTCGGGGAGAGCTTTCTTT
>NA|TRBV7-2|NA|TRBJ2-5
CASLGGGVETQYF
TGTGCCAGCTTAGGAGGAGGGGTGGAGACCCAGTACTTC
>NA|TRBV2|NA|TRBJ2-5
CASNTEEPQYF
TGTGCCAGCAACACGGAAGAGCCCCAGTACTTC
>NA|TRBV20-1|TRBD1|TRBJ2-7
CSVGQARYEQYF
TGCAGTGTCGGACAGGCCCGTTACGAGCAGTACTTC
>many|TRBV9|NA|TRBJ2-6
CASSVVRGDGANVLTF
TGTGCCAGCAGCGTAGTCAGGGGGGATGGGGCCAACGTCCTGACTTTC
>many|TRBV4-3|NA|TRBJ1-1
CASSQDQAVGPEAFF
TGCGCCAGCAGCCAAGATCAGGCAGTAGGTCCTGAAGCTTTCTTT
>NA|TRBV9|TRBD2|TRBJ2-1
CASSVATLAGGHEQFF
TGTGCCAGCAGCGTAGCTACCCTAGCGGGGGGGCATGAGCAGTTCTTC
>once|TRBV20-1|TRBD2|TRBJ2-1
CSATRAGGESEQFF
TGCAGTGCTACCCGGGCGGGGGGGGAAAGTGAGCAGTTCTTC
>NA|TRBV6-1|NA|TRBJ2-7
CASRRTAAYEQYF
TGTGCCAGCAGGAGGACAGCCGCTTACGAGCAGTACTTC
>NA|TRBV12-5|TRBD2|TRBJ2-3
CASGLVSSGGVTDTQCF
TGTGCTAGTGGTTTGGTATCAAGCGGGGGCGTAACAGATACGCAGTGTTTT
>NA|TRBV24-1|TRBD1|TRBJ1-4
CATTATGGDGNEKLFF
TGTGCCACTACGGCGACAGGGGGTGATGGTAATGAAAAACTGTTTTTT
>NA|TRBV20-1|TRBD2|TRBJ2-1
CSARQTSGRAYNEQFF
TGCAGTGCTAGACAGACTAGCGGGAGGGCGTATAATGAGCAGTTCTTC
>many|TRBV6-1|NA|TRBJ1-2
CASSGGNRLLGYTF
TGTGCCAGCAGTGGCGGGAACAGGCTTTTGGGCTACACCTTC
>many|TRBV7-6|NA|TRBJ1-2
CASSLLSDTGGYTF
TGTGCCAGCAGCCTCCTATCCGACACGGGTGGCTACACCTTC
>NA|TRBV15|NA|TRBJ1-2
CATSSTGGAEYGYTF
TGTGCCACCAGCAGCACCGGCGGGGCCGAATATGGCTACACCTTC
>many|TRBV7-9|NA|TRBJ1-4
CASSPPGVELFF
TGTGCCAGCAGCCCCCCGGGGGTGGAACTGTTTTTT
>many|TRBV6-5|NA|TRBJ1-6
CASSYSGNSPLHF
TGTGCCAGCAGTTACTCGGGAAATTCACCCCTCCACTTT
>NA|TRBV25-1|NA|TRBJ1-2
CASSEGAQSGYTF
TGTGCCAGCAGTGAGGGGGCGCAAAGTGGCTACACCTTC
>NA|TRBV7-9|TRBD2|TRBJ2-1
CASSSGLAGGHSCNEQFF
TGTGCCAGCAGCTCGGGACTAGCGGGAGGCCACTCCTGCAATGAGCAGTTCTTC
>many|TRBV20-1|TRBD1|TRBJ2-7
CSATTGRFYEQYF
TGCAGTGCTACGACAGGGCGTTTTTACGAGCAGTACTTC
>few|TRBV25-1|NA|TRBJ1-1
CASNQARGTEAFF
TGTGCCAGCAACCAGGCCCGCGGCACTGAAGCTTTCTTT
>many|TRBV7-9|NA|TRBJ2-5
CAGSFGETQYF
TGTGCCGGCAGCTTTGGGGAGACCCAGTACTTC
>NA|TRBV10-3|NA|TRBJ2-2
CAISESGPGELFF
TGTGCCATCAGTGAGTCGGGGCCCGGGGAGCTGTTTTTT
>few|TRBV2|NA|TRBJ2-3
CASSERVGGESTDTQYF
TGTGCCAGCAGTGAACGTGTGGGCGGGGAGAGCACAGATACGCAGTATTTT
>NA|TRBV24-1|NA|TRBJ2-5
CATRSGGRETQYF
TGTGCCACCAGATCTGGGGGTAGGGAGACCCAGTACTTC
>NA|TRBV4-3|NA|TRBJ1-4
CASSQDAALTTNEKLFF
TGCGCCAGCAGCCAAGATGCAGCGCTAACAACTAATGAAAAACTGTTTTTT
>few|TRBV29-1|NA|TRBJ1-4
CSVEERNEKLFF
TGCAGCGTTGAGGAGCGTAATGAAAAACTGTTTTTT
>NA|TRBV11-1|NA|TRBJ2-5
CASSPRGGSTGETQYF
TGTGCCAGCAGCCCCAGGGGTGGGTCGACTGGAGAGACCCAGTACTTC
>many|TRBV12-3/TRBV12-4|TRBD1|TRBJ2-6
CASSFLRTGHSGANVLTF
TGTGCCAGCAGTTTTCTTAGGACAGGGCACTCTGGGGCCAACGTCCTGACTTTC
>NA|TRBV25-1|NA|TRBJ2-3
CASSLGSNTDTQYF
TGTGCCAGCAGTCTCGGGAGTAACACAGATACGCAGTATTTT
>NA|TRBV20-1|NA|TRBJ2-7
CSARDRAHEQYF
TGCAGTGCTAGAGACAGGGCCCACGAGCAGTACTTC
>NA|TRBV20-1|NA|TRBJ1-2
CGVGGDYTF
TGCGGTGTAGGGGGTGACTACACCTTC
>many|TRBV5-6|NA|TRBJ2-1
CASSSLDNEQFF
TGTGCCAGCAGCTCTCTGGACAATGAGCAGTTCTTC
>many|TRBV2|NA|TRBJ1-2
CASSEYLFRQDAYGYTF
TGTGCCAGCAGTGAGTACCTTTTTCGACAGGACGCCTATGGCTACACCTTC
>NA|TRBV27|TRBD1|TRBJ1-1
CASKTDRGQNTEAFF
TGTGCCAGCAAGACAGACAGGGGGCAGAACACTGAAGCTTTCTTT
>many|TRBV7-2|TRBD2|TRBJ2-5
CASSPSGGTVETQYF
TGTGCCAGCAGCCCAAGCGGGGGGACCGTGGAGACCCAGTACTTC
>many|TRBV27|NA|TRBJ2-1
CASSAGNEQFF
TGTGCCAGCAGTGCAGGGAATGAGCAGTTCTTC
>NA|TRBV2|NA|TRBJ2-6
CASTTASGANVLTF
TGTGCCAGCACCACAGCCTCTGGGGCCAACGTCCTGACTTTC
>NA|TRBV19|NA|TRBJ1-1
CASSGGVMNTEAFF
TGTGCCAGTAGTGGAGGGGTAATGAACACTGAAGCTTTCTTT
>few|TRBV5-4|TRBD1|TRBJ2-7
CASRKVGGDPYEQYF
TGTGCCAGCAGGAAGGTAGGGGGCGACCCCTACGAGCAGTACTTC
>NA|TRBV20-1|NA|TRBJ2-5
CSARVGQETQYF
TGCAGTGCTAGAGTCGGGCAAGAGACCCAGTACTTC
>once|TRBV7-3|NA|TRBJ2-3
CASSHGQESTDTQYF
TGCGCTAGCAGCCACGGGCAGGAGAGCACAGATACGCAGTATTTT
>NA|TRBV3-1|NA|TRBJ1-1
CASSQDPTGAVSFF
TGTGCCAGCAGCCAGGATCCAACGGGGGCTGTATCTTTCTTT
>NA|TRBV2|NA|TRBJ2-2
CASSPYRGANTGELFF
TGTGCCAGCTCTCCGTATCGAGGGGCGAACACCGGGGAGCTGTTTTTT
>many|TRBV20-1|NA|TRBJ2-1
CSARELQALSSYNEQFF
TGCAGTGCTAGAGAACTTCAAGCGCTGAGCTCCTACAATGAGCAGTTCTTC
>many|TRBV20-1|NA|TRBJ1-1
CSAEQMNTEAFF
TGCAGTGCCGAACAGATGAACACTGAAGCTTTCTTT
>NA|TRBV24-1|NA|TRBJ1-1
CATSDGAGDTEAFF
TGTGCCACCAGTGATGGAGCGGGGGACACTGAAGCTTTCTTT
>NA|TRBV15|NA|TRBJ2-3
CATSRDREGYNEQYF
TGTGCCACCAGCAGGGACAGGGAGGGCTACAATGAGCAGTATTTT
>NA|TRBV6-1|TRBD2|TRBJ2-2
CASGLGSPGELFF
TGTGCCAGCGGACTAGGGTCACCCGGGGAGCTGTTTTTT